The rows below give T cell receptor beta chains drawn from one sample of a study of T cell responses to AZD1222 COVID-19 vaccine. Libraries were prepared by immunoSEQ multiplex PCR; TCRdb keeps only in-frame clonotypes and omits some of them. The table shows 110,000 to 150,000 clones, with over 85% occurring only once. The sequenced sample was peripheral blood, obtained on day 0 of AZD1222 vaccination. These TCRs come from an adult in good health. CDR3s include the opening cysteine and the closing phenylalanine or tryptophan. The order of the fields is V gene, J gene, CDR3 length, CDR3 protein.

V: TRBV7-8
J: TRBJ2-4
length: 15
CDR3: CASSLRQTTKNIQYF

V: TRBV28
J: TRBJ2-3
length: 24
CDR3: CASSLTPGKIAAGEALSWPDTQYF

V: TRBV10-3
J: TRBJ2-1
length: 11
CDR3: CAISELYEQFF

V: TRBV11-3
J: TRBJ1-1
length: 15
CDR3: CASSFRTGLNTEAFF

V: TRBV5-1
J: TRBJ1-1
length: 12
CDR3: CASSLEGTEAFF

V: TRBV2
J: TRBJ2-7
length: 13
CDR3: CASMGRGNYEQYF

V: TRBV6-4
J: TRBJ2-2
length: 13
CDR3: CASSERDTGELFF

V: TRBV11-3
J: TRBJ2-7
length: 16
CDR3: CASSLGPQDRSNEQYF

V: TRBV7-3
J: TRBJ2-7
length: 15
CDR3: CASSPWGTTPSEQYF

V: TRBV4-3
J: TRBJ2-5
length: 18
CDR3: CASSQDIVAGRTQSAQYF

V: TRBV7-9
J: TRBJ2-1
length: 13
CDR3: CASSPPGGNEQFF

V: TRBV24-1
J: TRBJ2-2
length: 18
CDR3: CATSDPRGTGPNTGELFF

V: TRBV30
J: TRBJ1-2
length: 12
CDR3: CAWQGHNYGYTF

V: TRBV30
J: TRBJ2-2
length: 17
CDR3: CAWSVKGSELYTGELFF

V: TRBV25-1
J: TRBJ1-5
length: 12
CDR3: CASFQGDQPQHF

V: TRBV11-3
J: TRBJ1-1
length: 14
CDR3: CASSTRGRNTEAFF

V: TRBV9
J: TRBJ2-3
length: 19
CDR3: CASSATPQGAGAPRDTQYF

V: TRBV19
J: TRBJ1-4
length: 13
CDR3: CASSIQGNEKLFF

V: TRBV28
J: TRBJ1-2
length: 14
CDR3: CASSLRGGGYGYTF

V: TRBV7-6
J: TRBJ2-7
length: 15
CDR3: CASSPRTSGTYEQYF

V: TRBV12-3/TRBV12-4
J: TRBJ1-4
length: 12
CDR3: CASSLGPEKLFF

V: TRBV5-1
J: TRBJ1-6
length: 15
CDR3: CASSLVGTGYSPLHF

V: TRBV15
J: TRBJ1-1
length: 13
CDR3: CATSRVGLTEAFF

V: TRBV10-3
J: TRBJ1-6
length: 15
CDR3: CAISDRDRGGSPLHF

V: TRBV5-8
J: TRBJ2-2
length: 14
CDR3: CASSPRSGTGELFF

V: TRBV28
J: TRBJ1-2
length: 17
CDR3: CASSKRTGGVGSYGYTF

V: TRBV11-2
J: TRBJ2-7
length: 13
CDR3: CASSLGSVYEQYF

V: TRBV6-2/TRBV6-3
J: TRBJ2-1
length: 12
CDR3: CASSQGLYEQFF

V: TRBV7-2
J: TRBJ1-2
length: 15
CDR3: CASSFSLRTVYGYTF

V: TRBV24-1
J: TRBJ1-1
length: 15
CDR3: CATSDSGQGASEAFF

V: TRBV6-2/TRBV6-3
J: TRBJ2-7
length: 13
CDR3: CASSYGEAREQYF

V: TRBV6-2/TRBV6-3
J: TRBJ2-7
length: 18
CDR3: CASSYPLRESLFLVEQYF